The 10 T cell receptor beta chains reported below all come from one sample, sequenced in a study of a mutant IDH1 vaccine in newly diagnosed glioma. This sample's time point: week 11, during vaccination. Topical imiquimod was applied with each vaccine dose, which held 300 ug of mutant IDH1 20-mer peptide. Profiling relied on immunoSEQ multiplex PCR, and the TCRdb table lists in-frame clones only, not all of them. The sample consists of tens of thousands of clones, about 80% of them appearing once. Their target antigens are unknown. This sample comprised PBMCs, obtained from a glioma patient whose treatment included an IDH1 peptide vaccine. The receptor set was obtained from a man aged 30-40 years with glioma.

The V and J genes are TRBV5-1 and TRBJ1-1; 8 nucleotides line up with TRBD1. In germline, CDR1 is SGHRS, CDR2 YFSETQ. The CDR3 is 14 amino acids. The junction had 7 bases not matched to a gene; V was cut back by 2 bases and J by 7 bases. CDR3 amino acids: CASSLWGQEDEAFF. The CDR3 DNA follows: TGCGCCAGCAGCTTATGGGGACAGGAAGATGAAGCTTTCTTT.

The CDR3 coding sequence is TGTGCCAGCAGCTTAGCCCCGGGACAGCTCTCCTACGAGCAGTACTTC. This translates into CASSLAPGQLSYEQYF. V and J are TRBV7-9 and TRBJ2-7; 7 nucleotides match TRBD1. V trimming: 0 bases; J trimming: 0 bases; junction bases outside the gene matches: 5. Germline V gene data show CDR1 as SEHNR and CDR2 as FQNEAQ (reference sequence). The CDR3 runs to 16 residues. Drawing the rest from reference TRBV7-9 and TRBJ2-7, the complete variable domain is DTGVSQNPRHKITKRGQNVTFRCDPISEHNRLYWYRQTLGQGPEFLTYFQNEAQLEKSRLLSDRFSAERPKGSFSTLEIQRTEQGDSAMYLCASSLAPGQLSYEQYFGPGTRLTVT.

This rearrangement joins TRBV28 to TRBJ2-4; D not resolved. The CDR3 spans 13 residues. CDR1 and CDR2 (germline): MDHEN, SYDVKM. The germline V and J ends were trimmed by 3 bases and 4 bases, with 7 bases remaining between them. DNA of the CDR3: TGTGCCAGCAGTTTCGACTCTAAAAACATTCAGTACTTC. This codes for CASSFDSKNIQYF.

The rearrangement links TRBV19 to TRBJ1-6; no clear D gene. V gave up 10 bases and J gave up 9 bases, with 16 bases separating them. CDR1 and CDR2 from the germline V gene are LNHDA and SQIVND (reference sequence). This CDR3 contains 13 residues. CDR3 nucleotides: TGTGCCACCACGGAGGACTTAGGTTCACCCCTCCACTTT. It translates to CATTEDLGSPLHF.

This chain joins TRBV2 and TRBJ2-7; the D is unclear. Trimming removed 0 bases at V and 3 bases at J, with 12 bases between. Germline V gives CDR1 SNHLY, CDR2 FYNNEI. This CDR3 has 15 residues. The CDR3 loop is CASSEARRAVYEQYF. The CDR3 nucleotides read TGTGCCAGCAGTGAAGCGAGAAGGGCGGTCTACGAGCAGTACTTC.

The chain couples TRBV5-1 to TRBJ2-5; a possible D gene is TRBD1 (6 bases). CDR3 length: 14 amino acids. Germline V gene lookup returns CDR1 SGHRS and CDR2 YFSETQ. Trimming left V 4 bases short and J 1 base short, with 11 bases between. The CDR3 loop reads CASSGRGGQETQYF. The CDR3 DNA sequence: TGCGCCAGCAGCGGCAGGGGTGGCCAAGAGACCCAGTACTTC.

J is TRBJ1-1 and V is TRBV5-1; TRBD1 agrees at 10 bases. Trimming took 5 bases from V and 4 from J; bases not matched to a gene: 11. From germline, CDR1 is SGHRS and CDR2 YFSETQ. CDR3 length: 16 amino acids. CDR3 amino acids: CASSYRQGASGTEAFF. The CDR3 DNA is TGCGCCAGCAGTTATCGACAGGGGGCCTCAGGCACTGAAGCTTTCTTT.

J is TRBJ2-3 and V is TRBV27, with unresolved D. Germline-derived CDR1 and CDR2 are MNHEY and SMNVEV (reference sequence). CDR3 length: 13 residues. Between the trimmed V and J ends, which lost 0 bases and 7 bases, there was a span of 8 bases. In nucleotides, the CDR3 is TGTGCCAGCAGTTTATCGACGAGGTATACGCAGTATTTT. Its protein product is CASSLSTRYTQYF.

CDR3 in amino acids: CASTAQEGASGELFF. The CDR3 coding sequence is TGCGCCAGCACAGCCCAAGAGGGGGCATCCGGGGAGCTGTTTTTT. The chain combines TRBV5-1 with TRBJ2-2; 7 bases are a match to TRBD1. Germline values: CDR1 SGHRS, CDR2 YFSETQ. The CDR3 has 15 residues. With 6 bases clipped from V and 6 bases from J, the junction kept 11 bases outside the gene matches.

This clone has just one count. CDR3 bases: TGTGCCAGCAGCTCCTTTCGGGAGGGTGGAGATACGCAGTATTTT. This encodes CASSSFREGGDTQYF. V gene TRBV5-4 combines with J gene TRBJ2-3; 8 bases fit TRBD2. The CDR3 runs to 15 residues. With 3 bases clipped from V and 5 bases from J, the junction kept 8 bases outside the gene matches. In germline, CDR1 is SGHNT, CDR2 YYREEE (reference sequence).